The 9 T cell receptor beta chains in this list originate from one sample, sequenced in a study of T-cell memory formation after mild COVID-19 (dated by TCRdb to the early 2020s). The library was obtained by 5' RACE. The listed sequencing device is Illumina NovaSeq 6000. Clones were called with MiXCR by TCRdb after fastp trimmed the public reads at Q25, and only in-frame beta chains were retained. Merged by CDR3 protein, the rows form single entries marked with the most common genes and DNA. This sample lists around 300,000 distinct CDR3 sequences; 8% to 9% were detected once. The top ten clonotypes cover approximately 22% of the sample. Input material: PBMCs or a T cell subset sorted from them (not recorded which). Every receptor here comes from a man aged 18 to 30 who had mild COVID-19 (a few samples of this study predate the infection). The sample titles of this study are shuffled in the database, so cell type and time point are left out; the donor was told from shared clones.

In its sample, this clonotype was seen a few times. The V call is TRBV6-2 or TRBV6-3, the J call TRBJ1-3; D unclear. The CDR3 is 16 residues long. The V gene's germline CDR1 is MNHEY and CDR2 SVGEGT. V shed 0 bases and J shed 4 bases, with 13 bases lying between them. CDR3 DNA: TGTGCCAGCAGTTACTCTGGACCTCGACTCGGAAACACCATATATTTT. Translation gives CASSYSGPRLGNTIYF.

This chain connects TRBV6-5 to TRBJ2-7, with a possible D match to TRBD1 (6 bases). The germline V gene encodes CDR1 MNHEY and CDR2 SVGAGI. Trimming removed 5 bases from V and 2 bases from J, with 13 bases in between. The CDR3 totals 14 residues. CDR3 amino acids: CASSTRTDPYEQYF. The CDR3 DNA reads as TGTGCCAGCAGTACCCGGACAGACCCCTACGAGCAGTACTTC.

This clonotype was detected a few times. The chain links TRBV29-1 to TRBJ2-5, with TRBD2 as a possible D gene (5 bases). Trimming cost V 6 bases and J 5 bases, with 16 bases left between them. The CDR3 contains 13 residues. Germline lookup yields CDR1 SQVTM and CDR2 ANQGSEA. The CDR3 nucleotides are TGCAGCGTCGAACGGGCGGGTTGGGAGACCCAGTACTTC. This gives the protein CSVERAGWETQYF.

The V call is TRBV12-3 or TRBV12-4, the J call TRBJ1-1, with D tentatively TRBD1 (5 bases). This CDR3 spans 13 amino acids. Trimming left V 8 bases short and J 7 bases short, with 17 bases between. CDR3: CASAWGEVFEAFF. The CDR3 region has the DNA TGTGCCAGCGCTTGGGGGGAGGTCTTTGAAGCTTTCTTT.

This clonotype has a count of ten or more. This chain uses TRBV5-1 with TRBJ2-7; 10 bases are a match to TRBD1. Germline V CDR1 and CDR2: SGHRS, YFSETQ. V trimming: 4 bases; J trimming: 8 bases; junction bases outside the gene matches: 9. The CDR3 consists of 14 residues. The CDR3 loop is CASSPGTGVAQQYF. The DNA of the CDR3 is TGCGCCAGCAGCCCCGGGACAGGGGTTGCGCAGCAGTACTTC.

In this sample, this clonotype turned up many times. J is TRBJ1-4 and V is TRBV28, with TRBD1 as a possible D gene (5 bases). The CDR3 consists of 15 residues. The V and J ends lost 4 bases and 3 bases respectively, with 12 bases between them. From germline, CDR1 is MDHEN and CDR2 SYDVKM. The DNA of the CDR3 is TGTGCCAGCAGTTCCGGGGGTCGGGCTAATGAAAAACTGTTTTTT. It is translated as CASSSGGRANEKLFF.

The rearrangement joins TRBV6-2 or TRBV6-3 to TRBJ2-7; D possibly corresponds to TRBD1 (5 bases). The CDR3 extends over 12 amino acids. Per germline, CDR1 MNHEY and CDR2 SVGEGT. With 5 bases removed from V and 4 bases from J, the gap between germline ends came to 9 bases. The CDR3 DNA reads as TGTGCCAGCAGTCGACAGCCATACGAGCAGTACGTC. Its translation: CASSRQPYEQYV.

This clonotype was observed many times. The V and J genes are TRBV11-2 and TRBJ1-2; D unclear. The germline CDR1 and CDR2 sequences are SGHAT and FQNNGV. The CDR3 totals 11 residues. The V gene lost 3 bases and the J gene lost 6 bases, with 5 bases spanning the gap. CDR3 sequence: CASSFRDGYTF. Written as DNA, the CDR3 is TGTGCCAGCAGCTTTCGGGATGGCTACACCTTC.

This clonotype was observed a handful of times. J is TRBJ2-1 and V is TRBV7-9; a weak D match, TRBD1 (6 bases). The CDR3 runs to 14 residues. Trimming shortened V by 3 bases and J by 2 bases, and 8 bases separated the two germline ends. CDR1 SEHNR and CDR2 FQNEAQ come from the germline V gene (reference sequence). The CDR3 bases are TGTGCCAGCAGCTTGGGGGCCGCCTACAATGAGCAGTTCTTC. It codes for CASSLGAAYNEQFF.